One T cell receptor beta chain is described in this entry. CD8+CD57+ cell expansion had been shown by flow cytometry in patients chosen for sequencing. This sample stems from a study of CD8+CD57+ T cells in acquired aplastic anemia. For CDR3 and TCR beta VDJ profiling, genomic DNA was the template used. TCRdb re-called the reads with MiXCR, one entry per CDR3 protein. The repertoire holds 200,000 to 250,000 distinct CDR3 sequences, around three fifths seen once, with roughly 64% in the top ten. The CDR3 totals 16 residues. The germline CDR1 and CDR2 sequences are SGHDT and YYEEEE. The V end lost 1 base, the J end lost 5 bases, and 13 bases lay between the germline ends.

The TCR sequence derives from a human donor with aplastic anemia. The sequencing input was sorted CD4+, CD8+, or CD8+CD57+ T cells (not recorded which) from PBMCs. The rearrangement joins TRBV5-6 to TRBJ1-6; D unresolved. The CDR3 DNA follows: TGTGCCAGCAGCTTGAAGGCCGGGGTCGATAATTCACCCCTCCACTTT. Protein: CASSLKAGVDNSPLHF.